This T cell receptor beta chain was sequenced in a study of Graves' ophthalmopathy and Graves' hyperthyroidism. General observations from the study: Progression of ophthalmopathy was predicted by the model with about 67% sensitivity and approximately 72% specificity.

As regards this clonotype: Antigen specificity is unknown.

RNA transcripts were the source from which TCR beta CDR3 regions were amplified. The library came from an HTBI-primed first-round RT-PCR and a second-round multiplex PCR. TCRdb reprocessed the multiplex PCR reads via MiXCR and lists one record per CDR3 protein. The table shows approximately 700,000 distinct CDR3 sequences, with 35% to 50% occurring only once. The CDR3 has 15 amino acids. Germline V gene lookup returns CDR1 ENHRY and CDR2 SYGVKD. The germline V and J ends were trimmed by 3 bases and 4 bases, with 15 bases remaining between them. The chain has TRBV10-3 and TRBJ1-1; unclear D gene. Sequenced: peripheral blood. The source of this sequence is an adult man with Graves' ophthalmopathy. The CDR3 nucleotides read TGTGCCATCAGTGATAGGGCTAGCGGGAGCACTGAAGCTTTCTTT. Encoded protein: CAISDRASGSTEAFF.